This T cell receptor beta chain came from a study of a mutant IDH1 vaccine in newly diagnosed glioma. As for the study in general: It was radiotherapy, temozolomide, or both that patients received previously, with most receiving both.

Note on this clone: Its specificity is not known.

The CDR3 consists of 16 residues. The V and J ends lost 5 bases and 3 bases respectively, with 19 bases between them. CDR1 is LNHNV and CDR2 is YYDKDF in the germline V gene (reference sequence). Time point noted: week 5, during vaccination. Doses of 300 ug of mutant IDH1 20-mer peptide were given with topical imiquimod. Only in-frame clones appear in the TCRdb table, and some are missing; sequencing was by immunoSEQ multiplex PCR. This table holds fewer than 70,000 clones, 80% to 90% found once. This sequence joins TRBV15 and TRBJ1-1; tentative D call: TRBD1 (5 bases). The sample in question was PBMCs, obtained from a glioma patient whose treatment included an IDH1 peptide vaccine. This receptor was obtained from a woman aged 35 to 49 with glioma. The CDR3 sequence: CATSPRDQRMDTEAFF. The CDR3 DNA is TGTGCCACCAGCCCCCGGGACCAACGGATGGACACTGAAGCTTTCTTT.